This T cell receptor beta chain stems from a study of blood T cell repertoires in COVID-19. Whole-study context: Spain, Italy and the United States supplied samples that represented acute and convalescent COVID-19.

Original methodology: Estimation of nucleated cell counts was performed using reference gene primer amplification. TCRdb keeps only in-frame clones here, not all; method: immunoSEQ multiplex PCR. The V and J calls and clone size come from that table; D and trimming were worked out from the DNA. Among 25,000 or so clones listed, 75% to 90% were seen once. There are 14 residues in the CDR3. Germline CDR1 LGHDT, CDR2 YNNKEL (reference sequence). The V gene end was trimmed by 5 bases and the J gene end by 7 bases; junction bases not matched to a gene: 6. Sequenced sample: peripheral blood. This clonotype originated in a human donor in a cohort sampled during active COVID-19. The chain combines TRBV3-1 (or the pseudogene TRBV3-2) with TRBJ1-4; 8 bases are a match to TRBD1. In DNA form, the CDR3 reads TGTGCCAGCAGCTACCGGACAGGGTTTGAAAAACTGTTTTTT. Translation gives CASSYRTGFEKLFF.